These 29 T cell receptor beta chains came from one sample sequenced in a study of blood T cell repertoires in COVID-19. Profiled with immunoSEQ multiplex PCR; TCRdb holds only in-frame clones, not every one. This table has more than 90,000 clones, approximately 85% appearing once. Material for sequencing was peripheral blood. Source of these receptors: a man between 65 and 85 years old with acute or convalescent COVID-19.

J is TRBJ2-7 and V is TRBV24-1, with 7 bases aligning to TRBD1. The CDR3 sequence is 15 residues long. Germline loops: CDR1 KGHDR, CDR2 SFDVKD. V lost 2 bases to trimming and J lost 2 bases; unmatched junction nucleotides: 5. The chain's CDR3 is CATSDSKTGPYEQYF. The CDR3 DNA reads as TGTGCCACCAGTGATTCGAAGACAGGGCCCTACGAGCAGTACTTC.

The CDR3 spells CASNYLGSQPQHF. CDR3 bases: TGTGCCAGTAACTATCTGGGGAGTCAGCCCCAGCATTTT. V and J are TRBV19 and TRBJ1-5; D gene uncertain. This CDR3 has 13 residues. CDR1 LNHDA and CDR2 SQIVND come from the germline V gene (reference sequence). V lost 7 bases and J lost 6, with 13 bases in between. Supplemented by reference TRBV19 and TRBJ1-5, the full variable domain reads DGGITQSPKYLFRKEGQNVTLSCEQNLNHDAMYWYRQDPGQGLRLIYYSQIVNDFQKGDIAEGYSVSREKKESFPLTVTSAQKNPTAFYLCASNYLGSQPQHFGDGTRLSIL.

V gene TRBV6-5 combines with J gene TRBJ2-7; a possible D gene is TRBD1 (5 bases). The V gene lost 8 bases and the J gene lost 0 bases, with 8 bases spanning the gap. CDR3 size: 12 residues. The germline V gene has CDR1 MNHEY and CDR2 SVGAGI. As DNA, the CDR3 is TGTGCCAGCGATAGGGGCTCCTACGAGCAGTACTTC. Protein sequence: CASDRGSYEQYF.

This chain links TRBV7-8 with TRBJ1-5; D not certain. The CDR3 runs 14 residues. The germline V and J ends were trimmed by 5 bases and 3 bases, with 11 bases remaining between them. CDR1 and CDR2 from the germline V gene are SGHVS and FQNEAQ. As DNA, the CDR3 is TGTGCCAGCAGCCGAGCGGAGTTCAATCAGCCCCAGCATTTT. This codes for CASSRAEFNQPQHF. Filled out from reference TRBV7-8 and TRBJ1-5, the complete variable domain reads GAGVSQSPRYKVAKRGQDVALRCDPISGHVSLFWYQQALGQGPEFLTYFQNEAQLDKSGLPSDRFFAERPEGSVSTLKIQRTQQEDSAVYLCASSRAEFNQPQHFGDGTRLSIL.

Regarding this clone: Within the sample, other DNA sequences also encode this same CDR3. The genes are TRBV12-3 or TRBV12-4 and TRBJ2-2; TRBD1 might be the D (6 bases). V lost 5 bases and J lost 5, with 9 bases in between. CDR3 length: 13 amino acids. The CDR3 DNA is TGTGCCAGCAGTCCCACAGGGACCGGGGAGCTGTTTTTT. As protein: CASSPTGTGELFF.

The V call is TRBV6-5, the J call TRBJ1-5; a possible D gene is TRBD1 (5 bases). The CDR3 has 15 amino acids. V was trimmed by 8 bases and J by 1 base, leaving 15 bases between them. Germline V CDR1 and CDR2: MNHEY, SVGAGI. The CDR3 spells CASRQNRLSNQPQHF. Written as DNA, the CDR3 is TGTGCCAGCCGACAGAACCGATTGAGCAATCAGCCCCAGCATTTT.

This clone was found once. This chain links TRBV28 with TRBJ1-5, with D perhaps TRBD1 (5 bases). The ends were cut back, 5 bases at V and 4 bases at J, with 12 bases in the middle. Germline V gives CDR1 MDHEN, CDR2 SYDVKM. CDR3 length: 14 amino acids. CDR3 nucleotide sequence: TGTGCCAGCAGTATACAGGCCGGGAATCAGCCCCAGCATTTT. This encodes CASSIQAGNQPQHF.

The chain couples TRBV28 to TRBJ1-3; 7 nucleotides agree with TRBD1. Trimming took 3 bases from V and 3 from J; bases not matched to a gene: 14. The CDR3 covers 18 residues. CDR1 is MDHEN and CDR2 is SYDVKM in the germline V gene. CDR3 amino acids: CASSFTFGRGEFGNTIYF. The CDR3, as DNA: TGTGCCAGCAGTTTTACATTTGGCAGGGGGGAGTTTGGAAACACCATATATTTT.

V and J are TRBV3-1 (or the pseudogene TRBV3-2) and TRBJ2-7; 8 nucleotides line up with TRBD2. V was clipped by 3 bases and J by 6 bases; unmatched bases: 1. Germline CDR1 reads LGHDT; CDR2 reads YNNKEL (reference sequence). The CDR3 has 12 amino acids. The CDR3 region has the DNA TGTGCCAGCAGCCAGACTAGCGCCGAGCAGTACTTC. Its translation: CASSQTSAEQYF.

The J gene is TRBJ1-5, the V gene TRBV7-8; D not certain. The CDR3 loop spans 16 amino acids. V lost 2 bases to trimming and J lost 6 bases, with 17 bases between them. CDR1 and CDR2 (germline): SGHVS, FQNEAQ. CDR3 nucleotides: TGTGCCAGCAGCTTAAGATCTCGAGAACCGAGTCAGCCCCAGCATTTT. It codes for CASSLRSREPSQPQHF.

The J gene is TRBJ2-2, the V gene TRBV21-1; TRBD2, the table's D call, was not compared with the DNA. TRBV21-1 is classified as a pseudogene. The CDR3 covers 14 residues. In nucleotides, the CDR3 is TGTGCCAGCAGCAGCTTAGCTCACACCGGGGAGCTGTTTTTT. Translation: CASSSLAHTGELFF.

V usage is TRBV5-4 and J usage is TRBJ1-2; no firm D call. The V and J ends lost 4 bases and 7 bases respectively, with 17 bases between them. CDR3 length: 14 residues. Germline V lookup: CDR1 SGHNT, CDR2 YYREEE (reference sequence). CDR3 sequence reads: CASSAGGNPRGYTF. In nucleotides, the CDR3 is TGTGCCAGCAGCGCCGGCGGGAATCCTCGTGGCTACACCTTC.

CDR3 protein: CASSSGLVPDTQYF. CDR3 DNA: TGTGCCAGCAGTTCCGGACTAGTCCCAGATACGCAGTATTTT. This chain connects TRBV27 to TRBJ2-3, with 7 nucleotides matching TRBD2. After removal of 4 bases from V and 4 bases from J, the junction contained 5 bases not matched to a gene. Germline V gene sequence: CDR1 MNHEY, CDR2 SMNVEV (reference sequence). The CDR3 loop spans 14 amino acids.

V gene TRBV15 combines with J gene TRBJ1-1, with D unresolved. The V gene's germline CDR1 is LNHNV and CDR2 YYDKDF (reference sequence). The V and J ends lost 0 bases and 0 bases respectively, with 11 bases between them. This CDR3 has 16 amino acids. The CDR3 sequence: CATSRDTVQVNTEAFF. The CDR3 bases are TGTGCCACCAGCAGAGATACTGTCCAGGTGAACACTGAAGCTTTCTTT.

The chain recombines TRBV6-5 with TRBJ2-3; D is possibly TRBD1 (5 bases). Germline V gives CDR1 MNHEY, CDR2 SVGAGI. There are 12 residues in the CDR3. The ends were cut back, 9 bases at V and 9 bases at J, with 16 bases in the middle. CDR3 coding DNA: TGTGCCAGTCATACAGGCGGCCCAACGCAGTATTTT. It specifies CASHTGGPTQYF.

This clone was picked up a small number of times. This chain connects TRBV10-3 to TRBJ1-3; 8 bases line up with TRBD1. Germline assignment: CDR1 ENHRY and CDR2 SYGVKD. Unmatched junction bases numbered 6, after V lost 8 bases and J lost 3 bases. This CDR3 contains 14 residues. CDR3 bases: TGTGCCATCCGACAGGGGCAGGATGGAAACACCATATATTTT. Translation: CAIRQGQDGNTIYF.

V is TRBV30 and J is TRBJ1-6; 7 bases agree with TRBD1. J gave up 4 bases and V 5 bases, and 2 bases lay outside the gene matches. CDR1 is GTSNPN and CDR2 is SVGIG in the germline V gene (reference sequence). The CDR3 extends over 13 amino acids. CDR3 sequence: CAWQGEYNSPLHF. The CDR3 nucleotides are TGTGCCTGGCAGGGGGAATATAATTCACCCCTCCACTTT. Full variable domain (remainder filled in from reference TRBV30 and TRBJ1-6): SQTIHQWPATLVQPVGSPLSLECTVEGTSNPNLYWYRQAAGRGLQLLFYSVGIGQISSEVPQNLSASRPQDRQFILSSKKLLLSDSGFYLCAWQGEYNSPLHFGNGTRLTVT.

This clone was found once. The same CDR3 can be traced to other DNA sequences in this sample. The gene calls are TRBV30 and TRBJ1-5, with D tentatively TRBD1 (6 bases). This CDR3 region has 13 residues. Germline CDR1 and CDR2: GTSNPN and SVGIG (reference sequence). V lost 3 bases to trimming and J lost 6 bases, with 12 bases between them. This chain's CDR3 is CAWRGAGGQPQHF. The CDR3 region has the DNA TGTGCCTGGAGGGGGGCAGGTGGTCAGCCCCAGCATTTT. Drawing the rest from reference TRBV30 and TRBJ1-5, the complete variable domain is SQTIHQWPATLVQPVGSPLSLECTVEGTSNPNLYWYRQAAGRGLQLLFYSVGIGQISSEVPQNLSASRPQDRQFILSSKKLLLSDSGFYLCAWRGAGGQPQHFGDGTRLSIL.

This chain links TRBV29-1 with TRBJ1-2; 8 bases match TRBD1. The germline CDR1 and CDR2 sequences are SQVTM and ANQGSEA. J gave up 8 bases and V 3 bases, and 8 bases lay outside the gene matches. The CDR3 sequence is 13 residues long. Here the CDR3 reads CSVDLTGVEGYTF. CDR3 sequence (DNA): TGCAGCGTTGATCTGACAGGGGTTGAGGGCTACACCTTC.

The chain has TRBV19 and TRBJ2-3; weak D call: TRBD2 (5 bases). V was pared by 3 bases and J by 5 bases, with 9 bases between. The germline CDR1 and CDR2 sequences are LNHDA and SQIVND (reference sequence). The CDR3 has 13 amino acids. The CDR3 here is CASSMNRGDTQYF. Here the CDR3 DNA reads TGTGCCAGTAGTATGAATCGGGGAGATACGCAGTATTTT. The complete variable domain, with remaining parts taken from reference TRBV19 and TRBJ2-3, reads DGGITQSPKYLFRKEGQNVTLSCEQNLNHDAMYWYRQDPGQGLRLIYYSQIVNDFQKGDIAEGYSVSREKKESFPLTVTSAQKNPTAFYLCASSMNRGDTQYFGPGTRLTVL.

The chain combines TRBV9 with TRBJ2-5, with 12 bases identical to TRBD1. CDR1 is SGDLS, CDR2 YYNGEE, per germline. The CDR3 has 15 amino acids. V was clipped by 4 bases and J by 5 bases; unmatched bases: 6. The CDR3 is CASSIRDRGLETQYF. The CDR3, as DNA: TGTGCCAGCAGCATCCGGGACAGGGGGCTTGAGACCCAGTACTTC.

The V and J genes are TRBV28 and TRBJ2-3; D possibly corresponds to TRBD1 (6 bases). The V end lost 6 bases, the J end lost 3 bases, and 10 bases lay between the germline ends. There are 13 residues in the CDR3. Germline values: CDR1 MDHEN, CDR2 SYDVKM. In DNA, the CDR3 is TGTGCCAGCAGACGTGACAGGACAGATACGCAGTATTTT. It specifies CASRRDRTDTQYF.

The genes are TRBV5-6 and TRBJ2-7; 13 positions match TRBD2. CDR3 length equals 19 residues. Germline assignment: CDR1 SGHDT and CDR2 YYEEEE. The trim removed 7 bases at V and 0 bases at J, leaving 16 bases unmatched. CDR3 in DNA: TGTGCCAGCGGGACTATTAGACTAGCGGGGGGCCGGAGCTCCTACGAGCAGTACTTC. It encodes CASGTIRLAGGRSSYEQYF.

The CDR3 reads CASSLSPGQTGNTEAFF. The CDR3 DNA sequence: TGTGCCAGCAGCCTCAGTCCGGGACAAACGGGAAACACTGAAGCTTTCTTT. The chain employs TRBV4-2 and TRBJ1-1; possible D gene TRBD1, 6 bases. Trimming removed 4 bases from V and 2 bases from J, with 20 bases in between. In germline, CDR1 is LGHNA, CDR2 YNFKEQ. The CDR3 has 17 residues.

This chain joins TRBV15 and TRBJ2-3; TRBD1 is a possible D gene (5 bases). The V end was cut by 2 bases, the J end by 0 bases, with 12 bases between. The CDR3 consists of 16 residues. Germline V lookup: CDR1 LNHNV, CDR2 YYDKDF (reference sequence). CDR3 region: CATSRIAGPSTDTQYF. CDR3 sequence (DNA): TGTGCCACCAGCAGAATAGCAGGGCCTAGCACAGATACGCAGTATTTT. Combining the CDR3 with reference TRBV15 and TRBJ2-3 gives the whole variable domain DAMVIQNPRYQVTQFGKPVTLSCSQTLNHNVMYWYQQKSSQAPKLLFHYYDKDFNNEADTPDNFQSRRPNTSFCFLDIRSPGLGDTAMYLCATSRIAGPSTDTQYFGPGTRLTVL.

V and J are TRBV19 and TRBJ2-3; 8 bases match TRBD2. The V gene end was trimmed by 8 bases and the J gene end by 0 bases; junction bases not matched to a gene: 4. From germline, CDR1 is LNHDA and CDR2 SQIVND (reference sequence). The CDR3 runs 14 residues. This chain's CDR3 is CASRLAGSTDTQYF. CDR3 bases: TGTGCCAGTCGATTAGCGGGAAGCACAGATACGCAGTATTTT.

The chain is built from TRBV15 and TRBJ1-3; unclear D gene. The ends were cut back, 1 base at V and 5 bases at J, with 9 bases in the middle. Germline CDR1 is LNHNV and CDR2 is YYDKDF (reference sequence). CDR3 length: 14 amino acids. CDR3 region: CATSRADLRNTIYF. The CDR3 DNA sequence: TGTGCCACCAGCAGAGCCGACTTAAGAAACACCATATATTTT.

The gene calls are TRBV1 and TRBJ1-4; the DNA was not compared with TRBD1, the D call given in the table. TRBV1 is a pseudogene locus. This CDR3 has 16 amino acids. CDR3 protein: CTSSQEPDSLAEKLFF. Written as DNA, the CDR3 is TGCACCAGCAGCCAAGAGCCCGACAGCCTCGCTGAAAAACTGTTTTTT.

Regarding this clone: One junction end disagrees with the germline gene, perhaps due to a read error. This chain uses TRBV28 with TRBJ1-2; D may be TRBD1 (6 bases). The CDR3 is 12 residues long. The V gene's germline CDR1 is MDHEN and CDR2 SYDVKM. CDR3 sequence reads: CASGQPPYDYTF. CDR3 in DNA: TGTGCCAGTGGACAGCCACCCTATGACTACACCTTC.